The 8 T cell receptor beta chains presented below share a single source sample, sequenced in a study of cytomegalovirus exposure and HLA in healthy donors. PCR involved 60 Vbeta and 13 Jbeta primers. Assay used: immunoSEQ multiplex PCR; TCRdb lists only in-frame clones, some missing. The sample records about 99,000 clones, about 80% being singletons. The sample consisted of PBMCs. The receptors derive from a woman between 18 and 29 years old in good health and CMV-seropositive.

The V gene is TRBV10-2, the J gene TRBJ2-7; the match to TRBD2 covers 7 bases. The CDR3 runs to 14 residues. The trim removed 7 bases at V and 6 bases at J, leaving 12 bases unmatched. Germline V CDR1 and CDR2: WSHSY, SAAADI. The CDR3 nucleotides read TGCGCCAGCAATACCGGGACTAAGGTGGGCGAGCAGTACTTC. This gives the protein CASNTGTKVGEQYF.

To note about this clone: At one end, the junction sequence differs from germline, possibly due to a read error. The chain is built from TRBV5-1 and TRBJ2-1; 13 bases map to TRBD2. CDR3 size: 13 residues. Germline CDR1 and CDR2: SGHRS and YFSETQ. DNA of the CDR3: TGCGCCAGCAGCCAAGGGACTAGCGGGACGTGCGTCTTC. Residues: CASSQGTSGTCVF.

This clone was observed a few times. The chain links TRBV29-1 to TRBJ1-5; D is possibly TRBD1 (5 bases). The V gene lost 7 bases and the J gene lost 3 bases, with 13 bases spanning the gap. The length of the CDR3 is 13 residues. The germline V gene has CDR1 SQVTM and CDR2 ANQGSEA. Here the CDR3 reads CSAGAGPNQPQHF. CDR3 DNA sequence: TGCAGCGCTGGGGCAGGGCCCAATCAGCCCCAGCATTTT.

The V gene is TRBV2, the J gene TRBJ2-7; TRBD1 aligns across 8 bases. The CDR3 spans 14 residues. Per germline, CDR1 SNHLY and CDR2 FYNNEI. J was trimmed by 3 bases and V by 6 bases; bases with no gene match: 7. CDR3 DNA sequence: TGTGCCAGCAGCCCCGGGACAGGTTTCTACGAGCAGTACTTC. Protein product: CASSPGTGFYEQYF.

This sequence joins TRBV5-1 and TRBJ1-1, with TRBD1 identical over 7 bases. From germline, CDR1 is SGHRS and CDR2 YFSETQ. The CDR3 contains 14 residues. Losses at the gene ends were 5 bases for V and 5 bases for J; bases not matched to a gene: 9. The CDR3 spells CASRPQGVETEAFF. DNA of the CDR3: TGCGCCAGCAGGCCCCAGGGGGTAGAGACTGAAGCTTTCTTT.

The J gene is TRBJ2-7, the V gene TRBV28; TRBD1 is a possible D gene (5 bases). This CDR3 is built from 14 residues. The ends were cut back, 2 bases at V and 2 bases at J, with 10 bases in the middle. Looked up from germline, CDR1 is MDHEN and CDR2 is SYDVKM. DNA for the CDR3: TGTGCCAGCAGTTTAACAGGAATAGCCTACGAGCAGTACTTC. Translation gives CASSLTGIAYEQYF.

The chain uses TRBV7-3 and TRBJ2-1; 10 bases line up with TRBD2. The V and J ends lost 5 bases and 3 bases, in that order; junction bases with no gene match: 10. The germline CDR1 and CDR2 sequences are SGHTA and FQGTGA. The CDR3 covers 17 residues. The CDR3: CASSPTHGLAVYNEQFF. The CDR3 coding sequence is TGTGCCAGCAGCCCAACCCACGGACTAGCGGTCTACAATGAGCAGTTCTTC.

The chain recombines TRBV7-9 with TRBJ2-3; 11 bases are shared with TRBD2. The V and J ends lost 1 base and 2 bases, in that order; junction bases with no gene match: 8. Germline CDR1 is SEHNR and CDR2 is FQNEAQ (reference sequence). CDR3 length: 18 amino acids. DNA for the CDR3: TGTGCCAGCAGCTTAGTCTTGACTAGCGGGGATTTCACAGATACGCAGTATTTT. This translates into CASSLVLTSGDFTDTQYF.